This entry describes one T cell receptor beta chain. The sample originates from a study of CD8 T cells in Susac syndrome. The authors reverse transcribed about 0.5 to 1 ug RNA with random hexamers. TCRdb recomputed calls from the immunoSEQ multiplex PCR reads with MiXCR, one row per CDR3 protein. Of some 57,000 distinct CDR3 sequences detected, around nine tenths appear once; the ten largest clones hold just under 0.2%. Per germline, CDR1 DFQATT and CDR2 SNEGSKA (reference sequence). CDR3 length: 18 amino acids. Trimming cost V 1 base and J 4 bases; bases outside gene matches: 13. The chain uses TRBV20-1 and TRBJ1-2, with 12 positions matching TRBD1. The clonotype comes from a human donor in good health. The sample consisted of CD8+ T cells from PBMCs. The DNA of the CDR3 is TGCAGTGCTAGAGGTCCCCGGGACAGGGGGCCTCGCGGCTATGGCTACACCTTC. Translated: CSARGPRDRGPRGYGYTF.